The 9 T cell receptor beta chains below were found in one sample sequenced in a study of cytomegalovirus exposure and HLA in healthy donors. The PCR ran on 60 Vbeta and 13 Jbeta primers. Assay: immunoSEQ multiplex PCR; the TCRdb copy retains only in-frame clones and omits some. The table lists around 270,000 clones, 80% of them singletons. The sequencing input was PBMCs. These TCRs come from a girl aged 2 to 9 in good health and CMV-seronegative.

A single count supports this clone. The chain is built from TRBV27 and TRBJ1-1, with a possible D match to TRBD1 (5 bases). The V end lost 7 bases, the J end lost 4 bases, and 13 bases lay between the germline ends. The CDR3 sequence is 13 residues long. Per the germline V gene, CDR1 is MNHEY and CDR2 is SMNVEV (reference sequence). The CDR3 nucleotides are TGTGCCAGCAATCAGGGTAGGTTCACTGAAGCTTTCTTT. Translating gives CASNQGRFTEAFF.

The table lists this clone with a few counts. The chain combines TRBV7-3 with TRBJ2-3; 11 bases agree with TRBD2. V lost 5 bases to trimming and J lost 7 bases; unmatched junction nucleotides: 8. CDR1 is SGHTA and CDR2 is FQGTGA in the germline V gene. This CDR3 spans 15 amino acids. The CDR3 coding sequence is TGTGCCAGCAGCCCCGGGACTAGCGGCACCTATACGCAGTATTTT. This sequence encodes CASSPGTSGTYTQYF.

The J gene is TRBJ2-5, the V gene TRBV7-6, with D tentatively TRBD2 (5 bases). Germline lookup yields CDR1 SGHVS and CDR2 FNYEAQ. The CDR3 has 13 amino acids. Trimming removed 2 bases from V and 4 bases from J, with 8 bases in between. CDR3 loop: CASSLFRGETQYF. CDR3 bases: TGTGCCAGCAGCTTATTCCGGGGAGAGACCCAGTACTTC.

The chain has TRBV29-1 and TRBJ2-1; TRBD2 matches at 12 bases. The germline V gene has CDR1 SQVTM and CDR2 ANQGSEA. With 0 bases clipped from V and 7 bases from J, the junction kept 7 bases outside the gene matches. The CDR3 spans 16 residues. In nucleotides, the CDR3 is TGCAGCGTTGAAGACCGGGTTGGGACTAGCGGGAATGAGCAGTTCTTC. It specifies CSVEDRVGTSGNEQFF.

The V call is TRBV9, the J call TRBJ2-5; D possibly corresponds to TRBD2 (6 bases). Trimming removed 0 bases at V and 4 bases at J, with 13 bases between. Germline V gene lookup returns CDR1 SGDLS and CDR2 YYNGEE. The CDR3 has 15 residues. The CDR3 region has the DNA TGTGCCAGCAGCGTAGGGCCCAAGGAGGGAGAGACCCAGTACTTC. Translating gives CASSVGPKEGETQYF.

The V call is TRBV13, the J call TRBJ2-7, with 7 bases matching TRBD2. Trimming removed 5 bases from V and 6 bases from J; junction bases left unmatched: 1. Germline V gene sequence: CDR1 PRHDT, CDR2 FYEKMQ (reference sequence). The CDR3 runs to 11 residues. The CDR3 sequence: CASSPGGEQYF. CDR3 bases: TGTGCCAGCAGCCCGGGGGGCGAGCAGTACTTC.

V gene TRBV4-1 combines with J gene TRBJ2-1; 10 bases agree with TRBD2. This CDR3 spans 16 amino acids. Germline V CDR1 and CDR2: MGHRA, YSYEKL. The V segment lost 4 bases and the J segment 6 bases; nucleotides outside the gene matches: 9. In DNA form, the CDR3 reads TGCGCCAGCAGCCCTTATTTAGCGGGGGGCGGCAATGAGCAGTTCTTC. Amino acid sequence: CASSPYLAGGGNEQFF.

The V call is TRBV7-2, the J call TRBJ2-7; possible D gene TRBD2, 6 bases. Germline lookup yields CDR1 SGHTA and CDR2 FQGNSA. The CDR3 sequence is 13 residues long. With 3 bases removed from V and 6 bases from J, the gap between germline ends came to 12 bases. DNA for the CDR3: TGTGCCAGCAGCTTTACGGGAGCGATCGAGCAGTACTTC. Protein product: CASSFTGAIEQYF.

V and J are TRBV4-1 and TRBJ2-5; the match to TRBD2 covers 9 bases. The assigned J gene may be wrong: the sequence end matches TRBJ2-7 better. CDR1 and CDR2 from the germline V gene are MGHRA and YSYEKL. The CDR3 spans 15 residues. CDR3: CASSPRAGGSYEQYF. The CDR3 DNA reads TGCGCCAGCAGCCCCAGGGCGGGGGGGTCCTACGAGCAGTACTTC.